Listed here are 18 T cell receptor beta chains from one sample, sequenced in a study of cytomegalovirus exposure and HLA in healthy donors. The PCR had 60 Vbeta and 13 Jbeta primers. Repertoires were generated with immunoSEQ multiplex PCR, while TCRdb's copy carries only in-frame clones and drops some. The data show 120,000 or so clones, around 73% seen once. Sequenced material: PBMCs. The receptors originated from a man aged 30 to 39 in good health and CMV-seropositive.

The chain recombines TRBV6-6 with TRBJ1-5, with unresolved D. The CDR3 covers 13 residues. Trimming removed 6 bases from V and 7 bases from J, with 13 bases in between. Germline V gene sequence: CDR1 MNHNY, CDR2 SVGAGI (reference sequence). Written as DNA, the CDR3 is TGTGCCAGCAGCCTCATTCTGAGGCAGCCCCAGCATTTT. As protein: CASSLILRQPQHF.

This clone has a handful of counts. This chain connects TRBV28 to TRBJ1-5; perhaps TRBD1 as D (6 bases). The germline gives CDR1 MDHEN, CDR2 SYDVKM. The CDR3 covers 16 residues. V gave up 5 bases and J gave up 5 bases, with 19 bases separating them. CDR3 DNA sequence: TGTGCCAGCAGTCTGGGGCTCACAGGGCTCTATCAGCCCCAGCATTTT. It encodes CASSLGLTGLYQPQHF.

The chain combines TRBV5-5 with TRBJ1-4; 9 bases fit TRBD1. CDR3 length: 15 residues. Germline CDR1 SGHKS, CDR2 YYEKEE (reference sequence). V shed 4 bases and J 7 bases; nucleotides not matched to a gene: 8. DNA of the CDR3: TGTGCCAGCAGCGGCGTACGGGACAGGGCTGAAAAACTGTTTTTT. Residues: CASSGVRDRAEKLFF.

The J gene is TRBJ1-2, the V gene TRBV7-8, with 8 bases aligning to TRBD1. The germline V gene encodes CDR1 SGHVS and CDR2 FQNEAQ. The CDR3 covers 15 residues. After removal of 5 bases from V and 3 bases from J, the junction contained 8 bases not matched to a gene. The CDR3 DNA reads as TGTGCCAGCAGCGCGACGGACAGGGAGCACTATGGCTACACCTTC. Amino acid sequence: CASSATDREHYGYTF.

The gene calls are TRBV5-5 and TRBJ2-1, with 11 bases fitting TRBD2. The CDR3 totals 15 residues. Trimming cost V 5 bases and J 8 bases; bases outside gene matches: 9. Germline V CDR1 and CDR2: SGHKS, YYEKEE (reference sequence). CDR3: CASRLAGGPFYEQFF. The CDR3 nucleotides are TGTGCCAGCAGGTTAGCGGGAGGGCCATTTTATGAGCAGTTCTTC.

The rearrangement links TRBV9 to TRBJ2-4, with D tentatively TRBD2 (5 bases). CDR1 and CDR2 (germline): SGDLS, YYNGEE. The CDR3 loop spans 17 amino acids. V was trimmed by 2 bases and J by 0 bases, leaving 15 bases between them. The CDR3 DNA reads as TGTGCCAGCAGCGTGGGAGAGGGTGCTCTAGCCAAAAACATTCAGTACTTC. It encodes CASSVGEGALAKNIQYF.

V and J are TRBV2 and TRBJ1-1, with TRBD1 matching over 9 bases. The trim removed 5 bases at V and 0 bases at J, leaving 13 bases unmatched. This CDR3 region has 18 residues. Germline V gene sequence: CDR1 SNHLY, CDR2 FYNNEI. DNA of the CDR3: TGTGCCAGCAGTCGCAAGAGGCCGGGACAGGGCATGAACACTGAAGCTTTCTTT. Its translation: CASSRKRPGQGMNTEAFF.

The chain couples TRBV18 to TRBJ2-5; TRBD1 matches 9 bases. This CDR3 has 16 residues. The germline V gene encodes CDR1 KGHSH and CDR2 LQKENI. Trimming removed 3 bases from V and 1 base from J; junction bases left unmatched: 6. For the CDR3, the DNA is TGTGCCAGCTCACCTACCGGGACAGGGATCCAAGAGACCCAGTACTTC. Translation: CASSPTGTGIQETQYF.

The chain is built from TRBV10-3 and TRBJ1-5; no clear D. Germline-derived CDR1 and CDR2 are ENHRY and SYGVKD. The CDR3 spans 13 residues. V shed 2 bases and J shed 3 bases, with 5 bases lying between them. CDR3 sequence (DNA): TGTGCCATCAGTGAGAATATCAATCAGCCCCAGCATTTT. This translates into CAISENINQPQHF.

This clone was observed a few times. The CDR3 sequence: CASSLFDITTEAFF. The CDR3 DNA reads as TGTGCCAGCAGCTTATTCGACATCACCACTGAAGCTTTCTTT. This chain uses TRBV11-1 with TRBJ1-1; D is unclear. V was trimmed by 2 bases and J by 4 bases, leaving 11 bases between them. Looked up from germline, CDR1 is SGHAT and CDR2 is FQDESV (reference sequence). The CDR3 runs 14 residues. Based on the CDR3 plus reference TRBV11-1 and TRBJ1-1, the full variable domain is EAEVAQSPRYKITEKSQAVAFWCDPISGHATLYWYRQILGQGPELLVQFQDESVVDDSQLPKDRFSAERLKGVDSTLKIQPAELGDSAMYLCASSLFDITTEAFFGQGTRLTVV.

This clone was seen a single time. The chain combines TRBV10-3 with TRBJ2-2, with 11 bases fitting TRBD2. V shed 6 bases and J 0 bases; nucleotides not matched to a gene: 3. There are 16 residues in the CDR3. Germline values: CDR1 ENHRY, CDR2 SYGVKD. In DNA form, the CDR3 reads TGTGCCATCAGCTCGACTAGCGGGACGAACACCGGGGAGCTGTTTTTT. It encodes CAISSTSGTNTGELFF.

The table lists this clone with a few counts. The V gene is TRBV6-1, the J gene TRBJ1-5; no firm D call. V was pared by 4 bases and J by 3 bases, with 4 bases between. The CDR3 is 12 residues long. Germline CDR1 MNHNS, CDR2 SASEGT. The CDR3 sequence: CASSAYNQPQHF. The CDR3 nucleotides are TGTGCCAGCAGTGCCTACAATCAGCCCCAGCATTTT.

The chain has TRBV7-2 and TRBJ1-1, with TRBD1 matching 8 bases. The CDR3 runs to 16 residues. Germline loops: CDR1 SGHTA, CDR2 FQGNSA. V lost 2 bases and J lost 2; bases outside the gene matches: 7. In DNA form, the CDR3 reads TGTGCCAGCAGCTTATATGGAGACAGGGGTAACACTGAAGCTTTCTTT. This encodes CASSLYGDRGNTEAFF.

The J gene is TRBJ2-7, the V gene TRBV4-3; 14 bases are shared with TRBD2. In germline, CDR1 is LGHNA, CDR2 YSLEER. J gave up 3 bases and V 2 bases, and 21 bases lay outside the gene matches. The CDR3 runs 22 residues. The CDR3 DNA sequence: TGCGCCAGCAGCCAAAACTCACAGCCGGGACTAGCGGGAGAGTCCCCACACTACGAGCAGTACTTC. It specifies CASSQNSQPGLAGESPHYEQYF.

The chain recombines TRBV19 with TRBJ1-6; 7 nucleotides agree with TRBD1. J lost 7 bases, V lost 8 bases, and 5 bases had no gene match. The CDR3 sequence is 13 residues long. Germline loops: CDR1 LNHDA, CDR2 SQIVND (reference sequence). CDR3 nucleotide sequence: TGTGCCAGTTCTGACAGGGAGAATTCACCCCTCCACTTT. It codes for CASSDRENSPLHF.

The V call is TRBV27, the J call TRBJ2-3; 10 bases agree with TRBD2. The CDR3 has 20 amino acids. Germline assignment: CDR1 MNHEY and CDR2 SMNVEV (reference sequence). The V and J ends lost 3 bases and 4 bases, in that order; junction bases with no gene match: 19. For the CDR3, the DNA is TGTGCCAGCAGTTTGACCCGACCTAGCGGGAGCCTGATTCTTTCAGATACGCAGTATTTT. Translating gives CASSLTRPSGSLILSDTQYF.

The chain uses TRBV7-2 and TRBJ2-2; weak D call: TRBD2 (7 bases). Germline assignment: CDR1 SGHTA and CDR2 FQGNSA. The CDR3 covers 17 residues. Trimming stripped 2 bases from V and 4 bases from J, with 17 bases between. The CDR3: CASSLFGRGAGTGELFF. Here the CDR3 DNA reads TGTGCCAGCAGCTTATTTGGTCGGGGGGCTGGCACCGGGGAGCTGTTTTTT.

The V call is TRBV11-2, the J call TRBJ1-6; 7 positions agree with TRBD1. J gave up 4 bases and V 3 bases, and 3 bases lay outside the gene matches. CDR3 length: 15 residues. Germline V gives CDR1 SGHAT, CDR2 FQNNGV. The CDR3 DNA reads TGTGCCAGCAGCTTGGGGACAGCTTATAATTCACCCCTCCACTTT. It is translated as CASSLGTAYNSPLHF.